This entry lists 15 T cell receptor beta chains sequenced from one sample in a study of a mutant IDH1 vaccine in newly diagnosed glioma. Time point denoted: week 47, end of study. A 20-mer mutant IDH1 peptide at 300 ug was injected subcutaneously with topical imiquimod. No antigen is known for these receptors. Profiled with immunoSEQ multiplex PCR; TCRdb holds only in-frame clones, not every one. The repertoire has over 30,000 clones, approximately 90% of them found once; the top ten carry around 11%. The specimen comprised PBMCs, sampled from a glioma patient whose treatment included an IDH1 peptide vaccine. The receptors shown here come from a woman between 25 and 40 years old with glioma.

In this sample, this clone turned up once. The CDR3, as DNA: TGCGCCAGCAGGTTTGAGACAGAAGACACTGAAGCTTTCTTT. Encoded protein: CASRFETEDTEAFF. The V gene is TRBV5-1, the J gene TRBJ1-1; possibly TRBD1 for D (5 bases). V was cut by 5 bases and J by 3 bases, with 14 bases left in between. Per the germline V gene, CDR1 is SGHRS and CDR2 is YFSETQ. The CDR3 contains 14 residues.

The chain links TRBV9 to TRBJ1-1; tentative D call: TRBD1 (6 bases). CDR3 length: 14 residues. The ends were cut back, 0 bases at V and 4 bases at J, with 10 bases in the middle. CDR1 is SGDLS and CDR2 is YYNGEE in the germline V gene. CDR3 coding DNA: TGTGCCAGCAGCGTAGCTGTAGGGGGCACTGAAGCTTTCTTT. Its translation: CASSVAVGGTEAFF.

The V gene is TRBV29-1, the J gene TRBJ1-1; D gene uncertain. V lost 7 bases and J lost 6, with 15 bases in between. This CDR3 is 12 amino acids long. Germline lookup yields CDR1 SQVTM and CDR2 ANQGSEA. The CDR3 region has the DNA TGCAGCGCCCCGGACCGGGTCGCTGAAGCTTTCTTT. Its translation is CSAPDRVAEAFF.

This clone has just one count. The chain uses TRBV10-1 and TRBJ2-3, with D unclear. The V gene's germline CDR1 is WNHNN and CDR2 SYGVQD (reference sequence). The CDR3 covers 13 residues. The V end was cut by 6 bases, the J end by 5 bases, with 12 bases between. CDR3 coding DNA: TGCGCCAGCAGCCCGAGGACGGAAGATACGCAGTATTTT. Its translation: CASSPRTEDTQYF.

This clone was found a few times. This chain joins TRBV19 and TRBJ1-1, with TRBD1 matching over 8 bases. V trimming: 5 bases; J trimming: 3 bases; junction bases outside the gene matches: 5. Germline-derived CDR1 and CDR2 are LNHDA and SQIVND (reference sequence). This CDR3 has 14 residues. The CDR3 nucleotides read TGTGCCAGTAGTGGGACAGGATTCGACACTGAAGCTTTCTTT. The encoded protein is CASSGTGFDTEAFF.

The chain carries TRBV27 and TRBJ1-1; no clear D. This CDR3 is 14 amino acids long. V dropped 5 bases and J dropped 0 bases, with 10 bases sitting between them. Germline V lookup: CDR1 MNHEY, CDR2 SMNVEV (reference sequence). The CDR3: CASSQKGVNTEAFF. CDR3 DNA: TGTGCCAGCAGTCAAAAGGGTGTGAACACTGAAGCTTTCTTT.

This clone was picked up one time. The V gene is TRBV7-2, the J gene TRBJ1-4; unclear D gene. The CDR3 covers 15 residues. With 2 bases removed from V and 7 bases from J, the gap between germline ends came to 14 bases. The germline gives CDR1 SGHTA, CDR2 FQGNSA. CDR3: CASSLRATGSEKLFF. CDR3 bases: TGTGCCAGCAGCTTAAGGGCGACCGGAAGTGAAAAACTGTTTTTT. The whole variable domain, filled in from reference TRBV7-2 and TRBJ1-4, reads GAGVSQSPSNKVTEKGKDVELRCDPISGHTALYWYRQSLGQGLEFLIYFQGNSAPDKSGLPSDRFSAERTGGSVSTLTIQRTQQEDSAVYLCASSLRATGSEKLFFGSGTQLSVL.

The rearrangement joins TRBV13 to TRBJ1-1; maybe TRBD1 (6 bases). Trimming pared 0 bases from V and 0 bases from J, leaving 11 bases between. The V gene's germline CDR1 is PRHDT and CDR2 FYEKMQ (reference sequence). The CDR3 runs 16 residues. The CDR3 DNA follows: TGTGCCAGCAGCTTAGGACAGGGCCCGTTGAACACTGAAGCTTTCTTT. Translating it yields CASSLGQGPLNTEAFF.

V usage is TRBV7-2 and J usage is TRBJ1-5; TRBD1 agrees at 8 bases. CDR3 length: 13 amino acids. V dropped 6 bases and J dropped 6; count of bases not matched to a gene: 4. CDR1 and CDR2 (germline): SGHTA, FQGNSA. CDR3 sequence (DNA): TGTGCCAGCAGGTTACAGGGGGGTCAGCCCCAGCATTTT. It yields the protein CASRLQGGQPQHF. Supplemented by reference TRBV7-2 and TRBJ1-5, the full variable domain reads GAGVSQSPSNKVTEKGKDVELRCDPISGHTALYWYRQSLGQGLEFLIYFQGNSAPDKSGLPSDRFSAERTGGSVSTLTIQRTQQEDSAVYLCASRLQGGQPQHFGDGTRLSIL.

V is TRBV7-8 and J is TRBJ2-7; possibly TRBD1 or TRBD2 for D (5 bases each). This CDR3 has 15 amino acids. V was cut by 2 bases and J by 2 bases, with 13 bases left in between. The germline V gene has CDR1 SGHVS and CDR2 FQNEAQ. This chain's CDR3 is CASSLQTGGPYEQYF. The CDR3 DNA reads TGTGCCAGCAGCTTACAGACTGGGGGACCCTACGAGCAGTACTTC.

The V gene is TRBV2, the J gene TRBJ2-5; the D gene is possibly TRBD2 (7 bases). The CDR3 is made up of 14 amino acids. Germline V gene lookup returns CDR1 SNHLY and CDR2 FYNNEI. V was cut by 10 bases and J by 2 bases, with 17 bases left in between. The CDR3 coding sequence is TGTGCCACAAGGGGAGGGGGGCCGCAAGAGACCCAGTACTTC. It encodes CATRGGGPQETQYF.

This chain joins TRBV7-9 and TRBJ2-7; D is perhaps TRBD2 (6 bases). This CDR3 is built from 14 residues. The V end lost 1 base, the J end lost 6 bases, and 13 bases lay between the germline ends. The germline gives CDR1 SEHNR, CDR2 FQNEAQ (reference sequence). The CDR3 nucleotides read TGTGCCAGCAGCTTAGATTCGGCCGGGGGCGAGCAGTACTTC. Its translation is CASSLDSAGGEQYF.

The chain employs TRBV7-9 and TRBJ1-6, with 9 bases identical to TRBD1. This CDR3 contains 14 residues. The V gene's germline CDR1 is SEHNR and CDR2 FQNEAQ (reference sequence). Trimming cost V 5 bases and J 8 bases; bases outside gene matches: 4. The CDR3 here is CASSAGTGYSPLHF. CDR3 in DNA: TGTGCCAGCAGCGCCGGGACAGGGTATTCACCCCTCCACTTT.

The V gene is TRBV14, the J gene TRBJ2-7; 8 nucleotides align to TRBD1. V lost 3 bases, J lost 0 bases, and 4 bases stayed unmatched. This CDR3 contains 15 residues. CDR1 SGHDN and CDR2 FVKESK come from the germline V gene. This CDR3 reads CASSHPDRASYEQYF. The DNA of the CDR3 is TGTGCCAGCAGCCACCCGGACAGGGCCTCCTACGAGCAGTACTTC.

This chain joins TRBV4-3 and TRBJ2-7, with D possibly TRBD1 on 6 matching bases. Germline V gives CDR1 LGHNA, CDR2 YSLEER. V was shortened by 0 bases and J by 1 base, with 10 bases between the two germline ends. The CDR3 extends over 15 amino acids. The CDR3 sequence: CASSQDRTASYEQYF. CDR3 coding DNA: TGCGCCAGCAGCCAAGATCGGACAGCATCCTACGAGCAGTACTTC.